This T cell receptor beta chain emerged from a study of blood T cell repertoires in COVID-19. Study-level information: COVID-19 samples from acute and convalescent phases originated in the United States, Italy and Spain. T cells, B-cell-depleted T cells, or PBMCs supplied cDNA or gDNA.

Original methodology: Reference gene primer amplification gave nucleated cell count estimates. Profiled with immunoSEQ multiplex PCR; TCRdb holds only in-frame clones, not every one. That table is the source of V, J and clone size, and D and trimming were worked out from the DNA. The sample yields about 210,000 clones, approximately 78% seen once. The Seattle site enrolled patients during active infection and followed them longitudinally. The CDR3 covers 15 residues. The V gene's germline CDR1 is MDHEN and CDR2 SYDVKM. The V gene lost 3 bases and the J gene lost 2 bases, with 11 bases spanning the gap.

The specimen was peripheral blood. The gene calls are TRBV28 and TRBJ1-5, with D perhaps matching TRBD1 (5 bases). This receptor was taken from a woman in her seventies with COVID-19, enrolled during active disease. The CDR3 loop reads CASSFHTGGNQPQHF. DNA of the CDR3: TGTGCCAGCAGTTTCCATACAGGAGGCAATCAGCCCCAGCATTTT.